This is a list of T cell receptor beta chains from one sample in a study of siplizumab effects on memory and regulatory T cells. Sequencing was performed with immunoSEQ multiplex PCR; in TCRdb, only in-frame clones are kept and a portion is missing. The data contain fewer than 70,000 clones, about 90% of them seen just once; the ten biggest clones take up roughly 1.7%. Sequences were obtained from Tregs sorted from blood. The receptors were gathered from a human donor in good health. Each CDR3 is given with its conserved first and last residue. D genes are given only for firm matches. Clone size appears in some rows only: once, few, many, or a class for an expanded clone.

TRBJ1-2 | medium-sized | TRBV29-1 | NA | CSVEGAHGYTF | TGCAGCGTTGAGGGCGCTCATGGCTACACCTTC
TRBJ2-7 | NA | TRBV6-5 | NA | CATSTGVFWEQYF | TGTGCCACCTCCACGGGGGTCTTCTGGGAGCAGTACTTC
TRBJ2-7 | NA | TRBV10-2 | NA | CASSESKSTYEQYF | TGCGCCAGCAGTGAGTCGAAATCTACCTACGAGCAGTACTTC
TRBJ2-5 | NA | TRBV5-1 | NA | CASSLAGRPETQYF | TGCGCCAGCAGCTTGGCTGGCCGGCCAGAGACCCAGTACTTC
TRBJ2-7 | NA | TRBV30 | NA | CAWNRPGGYHEQYF | TGTGCCTGGAACCGACCTGGGGGGTACCACGAGCAGTACTTC
TRBJ2-5 | NA | TRBV9 | NA | CASSLGETQYF | TGTGCCAGCAGCCTGGGGGAGACCCAGTACTTC
TRBJ1-1 | NA | TRBV11-3 | NA | CASSLGGRRNTEAFF | TGTGCCAGCAGCTTAGGGGGGCGGAGGAACACTGAAGCTTTCTTT
TRBJ1-1 | NA | TRBV7-8 | NA | CASSPPLGLTEAFF | TGTGCCAGCAGCCCCCCGCTGGGTCTCACTGAAGCTTTCTTT
TRBJ1-5 | NA | TRBV19 | NA | CASSPLGQPQHF | TGTGCCAGTAGCCCGCTGGGTCAGCCCCAGCATTTT
TRBJ1-1 | NA | TRBV10-3 | NA | CAIRAQGTPSNTEAFF | TGTGCCATCAGGGCCCAGGGGACCCCCTCGAACACTGAAGCTTTCTTT
TRBJ1-2 | NA | TRBV28 | TRBD1 | CATGGENYGYTF | TGTGCCACAGGGGGGGAAAACTATGGCTACACCTTC
TRBJ1-4 | NA | TRBV4-2 | NA | CASSQAGQENEKLFF | TGTGCCAGCAGCCAAGCCGGGCAGGAAAATGAAAAACTGTTTTTT
TRBJ2-7 | NA | TRBV7-8 | TRBD1 | CASSPVTGRVSSYEQYF | TGTGCCAGCAGCCCCGTGACAGGGAGAGTTTCCTCCTACGAGCAGTACTTC
TRBJ2-7 | NA | TRBV30 | TRBD1 | CAWTGQAIYEQYF | TGTGCCTGGACGGGACAGGCGATTTACGAGCAGTACTTC
TRBJ2-3 | NA | TRBV11-3 | TRBD1 | CASSLGTAWGYF | TGTGCCAGCAGCTTGGGGACAGCCTGGGGGTATTTT
TRBJ2-3 | NA | TRBV4-3 | NA | CASSQVPGITDTQYF | TGCGCCAGCAGCCAAGTCCCGGGGATCACAGATACGCAGTATTTT
TRBJ1-6 | once | TRBV27 | NA | CASSLQGVYSPLHF | TGTGCCAGCAGTTTACAAGGGGTTTACTCACCCCTCCACTTT
TRBJ2-3 | few | TRBV11-1 | TRBD2 | CASSHGLATDTQYF | TGTGCCAGCAGCCACGGACTAGCAACAGATACGCAGTATTTT
TRBJ2-2 | NA | TRBV12-1 | NA | CASSFGERGKNTGELFF | TGTGCCAGCAGCTTTGGGGAGCGGGGGAAGAACACCGGGGAGCTGTTTTTT
TRBJ2-7 | NA | TRBV9 | NA | CASSVGGGTVEQYF | TGTGCCAGCAGCGTAGGAGGCGGGACGGTCGAGCAGTACTTC
TRBJ2-7 | NA | TRBV5-5 | NA | CASSLTVSEQYF | TGTGCCAGCAGCTTGACAGTCAGCGAGCAGTACTTC
TRBJ2-2 | NA | TRBV28 | NA | CASGPTGNTGELFF | TGTGCCAGCGGCCCGACAGGCAACACCGGGGAGCTGTTTTTT
TRBJ2-1 | NA | TRBV18 | NA | CASSLDLAGAGSYNEQFF | TGTGCCAGCTCACTCGACCTGGCGGGGGCGGGGTCCTACAATGAGCAGTTCTTC
TRBJ2-1 | NA | TRBV4-2 | TRBD2 | CASSQDGSGMGLVYNEQFF | TGTGCCAGCAGCCAAGATGGCTCGGGTATGGGACTAGTCTACAATGAGCAGTTCTTC
TRBJ2-5 | NA | TRBV7-9 | TRBD2 | CASSLVPGLAGEETQYF | TGTGCCAGCAGCTTAGTACCTGGACTAGCGGGAGAAGAGACCCAGTACTTC
TRBJ2-5 | NA | TRBV5-1 | NA | CASSLGPREETQYF | TGCGCCAGCAGCTTAGGTCCCAGAGAGGAGACCCAGTACTTC
TRBJ2-2 | NA | TRBV5-1 | NA | CASSLDFSSITGELFF | TGCGCCAGCAGCTTGGATTTCTCCTCTATCACCGGGGAGCTGTTTTTT
TRBJ1-6 | once | TRBV6-1 | NA | CASSEISDSPLHF | TGTGCCAGCAGTGAAATTTCGGATTCACCCCTCCACTTT
TRBJ2-2 | NA | TRBV7-3 | NA | CASSLLAGPTGELFF | TGTGCCAGCAGCTTATTGGCGGGACCCACCGGGGAGCTGTTTTTT
TRBJ2-3 | once | TRBV7-9 | TRBD1 | CASSPDRARTDTQYF | TGTGCCAGCAGCCCGGACAGGGCCCGCACAGATACGCAGTATTTT
TRBJ1-1 | few | TRBV29-1 | NA | CSVWWGRLNTEAFF | TGCAGCGTGTGGTGGGGCAGATTGAACACTGAAGCTTTCTTT
TRBJ2-3 | NA | TRBV29-1 | NA | CSVGIADTQYF | TGCAGCGTTGGGATAGCAGATACGCAGTATTTT
TRBJ1-1 | NA | TRBV5-4 | NA | CASSLRNTEAFF | TGTGCCAGCAGCTTAAGGAACACTGAAGCTTTCTTT
TRBJ1-1 | NA | TRBV15 | TRBD1 | CATRKAYRGAGTEAFF | TGTGCCACCAGGAAAGCGTACAGGGGAGCGGGGACTGAAGCTTTCTTT
TRBJ1-2 | once | TRBV28 | NA | CASRLLKGQGPPYGYTF | TGTGCCAGCCGCCTACTTAAGGGCCAAGGACCCCCGTATGGCTACACCTTC
TRBJ2-7 | NA | TRBV11-3 | NA | CASSPDGPYEQYF | TGTGCCAGCAGCCCAGACGGGCCCTACGAGCAGTACTTC
TRBJ1-2 | once | TRBV7-9 | TRBD1 | CASSEDRYGYTF | TGTGCCAGCAGCGAGGACAGGTATGGCTACACCTTC
TRBJ2-5 | NA | TRBV11-2 | NA | CASSFLETQYF | TGTGCCAGCAGCTTCTTGGAGACCCAGTACTTC
TRBJ2-1 | NA | TRBV27 | TRBD2 | CASSPLMTGGPGNEQFF | TGTGCCAGCAGTCCACTGATGACGGGAGGGCCTGGGAATGAGCAGTTCTTC
TRBJ2-2 | NA | TRBV5-5 | TRBD1 | CASSLNRQGAGTGELFF | TGTGCCAGCAGCTTAAATCGACAGGGGGCGGGCACCGGGGAGCTGTTTTTT
TRBJ2-6 | NA | TRBV7-9 | NA | CASSFRGRSVSSGANVLTF | TGTGCCAGCAGCTTCCGGGGGCGATCCGTTAGCTCTGGGGCCAACGTCCTGACTTTC
TRBJ1-2 | NA | TRBV19 | NA | CASSLVRQANYGYTF | TGTGCCAGTAGTCTCGTGAGACAGGCTAACTATGGCTACACCTTC
TRBJ2-4 | once | TRBV19 | NA | CASRLRGKNIQYF | TGTGCCAGCCGACTTAGGGGCAAAAACATTCAGTACTTC
TRBJ2-1 | NA | TRBV5-4 | TRBD1 | CASSWGTVSSYNEQFF | TGTGCCAGCAGCTGGGGGACAGTTAGCTCCTACAATGAGCAGTTCTTC
TRBJ1-1 | NA | TRBV6-1 | NA | CASTLSGGMNTEAFF | TGTGCCAGCACCCTATCTGGGGGCATGAACACTGAAGCTTTCTTT
TRBJ2-7 | NA | TRBV5-6 | TRBD2 | CASSPGGSSYEQYF | TGTGCCAGCAGCCCCGGGGGGAGCTCCTACGAGCAGTACTTC
TRBJ2-5 | NA | TRBV10-3 | NA | CAISSRGQETQYF | TGTGCCATCAGCTCCCGGGGCCAAGAGACCCAGTACTTC
TRBJ2-1 | NA | TRBV6-5 | NA | CASSDHRNEQFF | TGTGCCAGCAGTGACCACAGGAATGAGCAGTTCTTC